Listed here are 25 T cell receptor beta chains from one sample, sequenced in a study of human T cells and chemical hapten exposure. TCRdb itself ran the RACE reads through MiXCR, one entry per CDR3 protein. The sample yields around 360,000 distinct CDR3 sequences, about 6% seen once. Time point of the sample: patch test 2, 6 weeks after DPC sensitization. Described treatment: therapeutic diphenylcyclopropenone sensitization with weekly scalp DPC. The starting material was whole blood, obtained in connection with sensitization to the hapten diphenylcyclopropenone (DPC). Source of these receptors: a woman in her late teens or twenties with alopecia areata. Some clones in this sample may be carry-over from other donors' samples.

This sequence joins TRBV6-1 and TRBJ2-6; 12 bases match TRBD2. Losses at the gene ends were 7 bases for V and 0 bases for J; bases not matched to a gene: 7. The CDR3 has 18 residues. The germline V gene encodes CDR1 MNHNS and CDR2 SASEGT. The CDR3 DNA reads as TGTGCCAGCACCCCACTAGCGGGGGGCATCTCTGGGGCCAACGTCCTGACTTTC. Its translation is CASTPLAGGISGANVLTF.

CDR3 sequence reads: CASGLVNREETQYF. The CDR3 coding sequence is TGTGCTAGTGGTTTGGTCAACAGGGAAGAGACCCAGTACTTC. This chain connects TRBV12-5 to TRBJ2-5; a weak D match, TRBD1 (6 bases). V was trimmed by 0 bases and J by 3 bases, leaving 8 bases between them. The germline V gene encodes CDR1 LGHNT and CDR2 FRNRAP. The CDR3 spans 14 residues.

The V gene is TRBV7-8, the J gene TRBJ1-2; no definite D call. V lost 5 bases and J 3 bases, leaving 19 bases between the germline ends. Germline V gives CDR1 SGHVS, CDR2 FQNEAQ. The CDR3 extends over 16 amino acids. The CDR3 DNA sequence: TGTGCCAGCAGCCCCCCGCCGGGCACAGTGTACTATGGCTACACCTTC. Its protein is CASSPPPGTVYYGYTF.

This clonotype was recorded only once. The J gene is TRBJ2-3, the V gene TRBV2; no firm D call. CDR1 SNHLY and CDR2 FYNNEI come from the germline V gene. CDR3 size: 13 residues. Trimming took off 7 bases at V and 0 bases at J, with 8 bases between the two ends. The CDR3 reads CASILSSTDTQYF. The CDR3 bases are TGTGCCAGCATACTTTCGAGCACAGATACGCAGTATTTT.

This chain links TRBV6-1 with TRBJ2-7, with 8 bases that match TRBD1. The germline gives CDR1 MNHNS, CDR2 SASEGT. Unmatched junction bases numbered 8, after V lost 5 bases and J lost 5 bases. This CDR3 region has 14 residues. CDR3 sequence reads: CASSPRTGQDEQYF. DNA of the CDR3: TGTGCCAGCAGTCCGAGGACAGGGCAGGACGAGCAGTACTTC.

In this sample, this clonotype turned up many times. The V gene is TRBV24-1, the J gene TRBJ1-1; D perhaps matches TRBD1 (5 bases). CDR1 and CDR2 (germline): KGHDR, SFDVKD. This CDR3 spans 15 amino acids. Deletions cut 3 bases from V and 4 bases from J, with 14 bases between. The CDR3 protein is CATSDLRRGGTEAFF. The DNA for the CDR3 is TGTGCCACCAGTGATCTGCGGAGGGGCGGCACTGAAGCTTTCTTT.

J is TRBJ1-6 and V is TRBV28; D not resolved. Germline V gene sequence: CDR1 MDHEN, CDR2 SYDVKM. The CDR3 is 13 amino acids. V lost 5 bases and J 9 bases, leaving 11 bases between the germline ends. The CDR3 DNA follows: TGTGCCAGCAGTCCGGCCACAGTTTCACCCCTCCACTTT. Translation: CASSPATVSPLHF. Supplemented by reference TRBV28 and TRBJ1-6, the full variable domain reads DVKVTQSSRYLVKRTGEKVFLECVQDMDHENMFWYRQDPGLGLRLIYFSYDVKMKEKGDIPEGYSVSREKKERFSLILESASTNQTSMYLCASSPATVSPLHFGNGTRLTVT.

This clonotype has a handful of counts. V is TRBV27 and J is TRBJ2-7; 8 nucleotides align to TRBD2. After removal of 6 bases from V and 6 bases from J, the junction contained 4 bases not matched to a gene. This CDR3 is built from 12 residues. Germline lookup yields CDR1 MNHEY and CDR2 SMNVEV (reference sequence). This chain's CDR3 is CASSTGGREQYF. The CDR3 DNA is TGTGCCAGCAGCACGGGGGGGCGCGAGCAGTACTTC.

This chain links TRBV6-2 or TRBV6-3 with TRBJ2-4, with no clear D. This CDR3 spans 12 amino acids. V was trimmed by 6 bases and J by 8 bases, leaving 11 bases between them. Germline V gives CDR1 MNHEY, CDR2 SVGEGT. In nucleotides, the CDR3 is TGTGCCAGCAGCTTCCTTATGGACATTCAGTACTTC. This gives the protein CASSFLMDIQYF.

At least ten counts were recorded for this clonotype. The chain links TRBV29-1 to TRBJ2-3; no firm D call. The V gene's germline CDR1 is SQVTM and CDR2 ANQGSEA. The germline V and J ends were trimmed by 6 bases and 0 bases, with 25 bases remaining between them. The CDR3 spans 18 residues. The DNA of the CDR3 is TGCAGCGTACGCGGACGTGCAGATAGGGTGGGCAGCACAGATACGCAGTATTTT. Translating it yields CSVRGRADRVGSTDTQYF.

This clonotype was seen ten or more times. V gene TRBV5-1 combines with J gene TRBJ1-1; 7 positions agree with TRBD1. The CDR3 has 14 residues. Per the germline V gene, CDR1 is SGHRS and CDR2 is YFSETQ. V shed 1 base and J 1 base; nucleotides not matched to a gene: 1. The DNA of the CDR3 is TGCGCCAGCAGCTTGTGGACAGGGAACACTGAAGCTTTCTTT. It specifies CASSLWTGNTEAFF.

In DNA form, the CDR3 reads TGTGCCAGCAGTTTGGTTGTGGGTTCTTACGAGCAGTACTTC. The encoded protein is CASSLVVGSYEQYF. The V call is TRBV12-3 or TRBV12-4, the J call TRBJ2-7; D gene unclear. V dropped 3 bases and J dropped 4 bases, with 13 bases sitting between them. The CDR3 has 14 residues.

CDR3 nucleotide sequence: TGTGCCAGCAGCAACCGTCTCACTGAAGCTTTCTTT. Translation gives CASSNRLTEAFF. This chain uses TRBV7-8 with TRBJ1-1; D is uncertain. Trimming took off 5 bases at V and 4 bases at J, with 8 bases between the two ends. The CDR3 runs to 12 residues. Per the germline V gene, CDR1 is SGHVS and CDR2 is FQNEAQ.

This clonotype was detected ten times or more. This rearrangement joins TRBV10-3 to TRBJ2-5; maybe TRBD2 (7 bases). V lost 0 bases and J lost 1, with 15 bases in between. Germline CDR1 ENHRY, CDR2 SYGVKD. CDR3 length: 17 amino acids. CDR3 protein: CAISESRGTKPQETQYF. As DNA, the CDR3 is TGTGCCATCAGTGAGTCTAGGGGGACTAAACCCCAAGAGACCCAGTACTTC.

This clonotype was detected only a few times. The V and J genes are TRBV6-2 or TRBV6-3 and TRBJ2-3; D ambiguous. Trimming took 5 bases from V and 7 from J, leaving 10 bases between them. Germline V CDR1 and CDR2: MNHEY, SVGEGT. The CDR3 is made up of 12 amino acids. This CDR3 is CASSDGLNTQYF. For the CDR3, the DNA is TGTGCCAGCAGTGATGGGTTGAATACGCAGTATTTT.

The V call is TRBV20-1, the J call TRBJ2-1; 11 positions match TRBD2. The CDR3 extends over 14 amino acids. The germline V gene encodes CDR1 DFQATT and CDR2 SNEGSKA (reference sequence). Losses at the gene ends were 4 bases for V and 2 bases for J; bases not matched to a gene: 1. The CDR3 is CSAIAGGTYNEQFF. The CDR3 DNA reads as TGCAGTGCTATAGCGGGGGGGACCTACAATGAGCAGTTCTTC.

The J gene is TRBJ1-6, the V gene TRBV7-8; 9 nucleotides agree with TRBD1. Unmatched junction bases numbered 9, after V lost 5 bases and J lost 10 bases. Germline values: CDR1 SGHVS, CDR2 FQNEAQ. The CDR3 length is 15 residues. In DNA, the CDR3 is TGTGCCAGCAGCCCGGGGGGACAGGGTTACTCACCCCTCCACTTT. Translating it yields CASSPGGQGYSPLHF.

This chain joins TRBV11-2 and TRBJ1-1, with unresolved D. This CDR3 spans 11 amino acids. V lost 3 bases and J lost 4, with 3 bases in between. Germline CDR1 reads SGHAT; CDR2 reads FQNNGV. This chain's CDR3 is CASSFFTEAFF. As DNA, the CDR3 is TGTGCCAGCAGCTTCTTCACTGAAGCTTTCTTT.

This clonotype came up a few times. The V and J genes are TRBV7-3 and TRBJ2-2, with TRBD2 matching 9 bases. With V trimmed by 1 base and J by 3 bases, 6 bases remained unmatched. This CDR3 has 17 amino acids. CDR1 and CDR2 (germline): SGHTA, FQGTGA. The CDR3 spells CASSLNPASGDTGELFF. The DNA for the CDR3 is TGTGCCAGCAGCTTAAATCCGGCTAGCGGGGACACCGGGGAGCTGTTTTTT.

This clonotype was observed at least ten times. The CDR3 DNA reads as TGTGCCAGCAGTGAATTCTCGTCGACAGGGTCCTATGGCTACACCTTC. Its translation: CASSEFSSTGSYGYTF. The V call is TRBV25-1, the J call TRBJ1-2; the match to TRBD1 covers 7 bases. The CDR3 contains 16 residues. Germline V gives CDR1 MGHDK, CDR2 SYGVNS. The trim removed 1 base at V and 4 bases at J, leaving 9 bases unmatched.

This clonotype was observed at least ten times. The chain couples TRBV15 to TRBJ1-3; D may be TRBD1 (6 bases). The CDR3 extends over 16 amino acids. Trimming took 2 bases from V and 2 from J, leaving 13 bases between them. CDR1 and CDR2 from the germline V gene are LNHNV and YYDKDF (reference sequence). The CDR3 spells CATSRSGGLAGNTIYF. CDR3 bases: TGTGCCACCAGCAGAAGTGGGGGCTTAGCTGGAAACACCATATATTTT.

This clonotype has a handful of counts. The V call is TRBV12-3 or TRBV12-4, the J call TRBJ1-2; D ambiguous. The CDR3 consists of 12 residues. V dropped 3 bases and J dropped 5 bases, with 7 bases sitting between them. The CDR3 sequence is CASSFSRYGYTF. CDR3 nucleotide sequence: TGTGCCAGCAGTTTTTCGAGATATGGCTACACCTTC.

In its sample, this clonotype was seen many times. The chain combines TRBV7-6 with TRBJ2-7, with D tentatively TRBD1 (5 bases). Trimming stripped 1 base from V and 6 bases from J, with 13 bases between. In germline, CDR1 is SGHVS, CDR2 FNYEAQ. The CDR3 sequence is 14 residues long. This CDR3 reads CASSLGLEGAEQYF. CDR3 nucleotides: TGTGCCAGCAGCTTAGGCCTAGAAGGGGCCGAGCAGTACTTC.

In this sample, this clonotype turned up once. The chain combines TRBV6-5 with TRBJ2-3, with 10 bases identical to TRBD2. The trim removed 6 bases at V and 7 bases at J, leaving 10 bases unmatched. CDR1 and CDR2 from the germline V gene are MNHEY and SVGAGI. The CDR3 sequence is 15 residues long. In DNA form, the CDR3 reads TGTGCCAGCAGCCCGCTAGCGGGGGCCTTTAATACGCAGTATTTT. Encoded protein: CASSPLAGAFNTQYF.

This clonotype occurred a few times. The chain has TRBV7-2 and TRBJ1-2; no definite D call. V lost 5 bases and J lost 4, with 17 bases in between. Germline V lookup: CDR1 SGHTA, CDR2 FQGNSA. This CDR3 has 15 amino acids. The CDR3 spells CASSPAPTVAYGYTF. CDR3 DNA sequence: TGTGCCAGCAGCCCGGCCCCTACAGTGGCCTATGGCTACACCTTC.